This is a list of T cell receptor beta chains from one sample in a study of CD8 T cells in Susac syndrome. Using its own MiXCR run on the immunoSEQ multiplex PCR reads, TCRdb lists one record per CDR3 protein. The sample includes some 130,000 distinct CDR3 sequences, about 96% of them seen just once. Sequenced input: CD4+ T cells from PBMCs. The receptors were sampled from a human donor in good health. Both conserved end residues are part of each CDR3. Each record gives: J gene, CDR3 length, V gene, CDR3 protein.

>TRBJ1-1|13|TRBV29-1
CSARDTKDAEAFF
>TRBJ2-7|15|TRBV5-4
CASSLLTSGSSEQYF
>TRBJ2-7|14|TRBV7-2
CASKNRGTPYEQYF
>TRBJ1-6|11|TRBV28
CASSLGSPLHF
>TRBJ2-7|13|TRBV28
CASRLSGPLEQYF
>TRBJ2-7|14|TRBV7-9
CASSYETGSHEQYF
>TRBJ1-4|11|TRBV7-9
CASSSEEKLFF
>TRBJ2-7|12|TRBV28
CASSSQAYEQYF
>TRBJ1-4|15|TRBV25-1
CASTGWRGTNEKLFF
>TRBJ2-1|13|TRBV3-1
CASSQVHFNEQFF
>TRBJ2-5|14|TRBV14
CASSRDRGPETQYF
>TRBJ2-7|15|TRBV20-1
CSARGAAGDSYEQYF
>TRBJ2-5|15|TRBV4-2
CASSQDRGTPGPQYF
>TRBJ2-1|13|TRBV11-3
CASSLSGDGEQFF
>TRBJ1-2|13|TRBV15
CATSRSERNGYTF
>TRBJ1-2|11|TRBV19
CASRTRDGYTF
>TRBJ2-2|16|TRBV12-3/TRBV12-4
CASSQPTVLGTGELFF
>TRBJ2-5|14|TRBV29-1
CSSIPGQGKETQYF
>TRBJ1-2|13|TRBV2
CASSVQAMGGYTF
>TRBJ2-1|16|TRBV7-2
CASSPGGAGVSNEQFF
>TRBJ2-7|13|TRBV3-1
CASSLRQAVKQYF
>TRBJ2-1|12|TRBV11-1
CASSLALSEQFF
>TRBJ2-5|14|TRBV7-2
CASSSPGPQETQYF
>TRBJ2-5|19|TRBV4-1
CASSQDLKFRAGGKETQYF
>TRBJ2-3|18|TRBV7-2
CASSLQGALRLAGGTQYF
>TRBJ2-4|14|TRBV7-2
CASSPGQGSDIQYF
>TRBJ2-6|17|TRBV6-1
CASSLTSGGPGANVLTF
>TRBJ2-3|13|TRBV15
CATSSRGTDTQYF
>TRBJ1-3|14|TRBV7-2
CASRPGTGGNTIYF
>TRBJ1-5|15|TRBV6-2/TRBV6-3
CASSYSTVLNQPQHF
>TRBJ1-5|13|TRBV20-1
CSVQTGTNQPQHF
>TRBJ2-7|13|TRBV20-1
CSAPISGGYEQYF
>TRBJ2-3|14|TRBV7-2
CASSIQSSTDTQYF
>TRBJ2-5|12|TRBV20-1
CSARETSKTQYF
>TRBJ2-5|15|TRBV29-1
CSVEGRQGAGETQYF
>TRBJ1-2|11|TRBV7-9
CASSLIDGYTF
>TRBJ2-4|13|TRBV21-1
CAIPQLAKNIQYF
>TRBJ1-5|15|TRBV7-2
CASGTVSGWNQPQHF
>TRBJ2-1|13|TRBV5-1
CASSLDTPREQFF
>TRBJ2-7|12|TRBV7-9
CASSLATHEQYF
>TRBJ2-2|16|TRBV28
CASSIPGTGGTGELFF
>TRBJ2-3|15|TRBV6-5
CASSSTGRLSDTQYF